A single TCR beta chain is shown here with its context. Its target is not known. Germline CDR1 reads MGHRA; CDR2 reads YSYEKL. The CDR3 has 14 amino acids. The V and J ends lost 4 bases and 1 base respectively, with 10 bases between them. Sequencing used immunoSEQ v3.0 at survey level. TCRdb's table, derived via immunoSEQ multiplex PCR, lists solely in-frame clones and lacks some. The table lists around 30,000 clones, about 85% of them singletons. The entry originates in a study of long-term antiretroviral therapy in people with HIV. The study's findings and limits: Against controls, HIV repertoires showed narrower ranges of CDR3 length.

The origin of this receptor is a man aged 35 to 55 with HIV. Sample: unsorted PBMCs, taken 3 years after starting antiretroviral therapy. This chain connects TRBV4-1 to TRBJ1-1; D is perhaps TRBD1 (6 bases). CDR3 in DNA: TGCGCCAGCAGCCCGACACAGGGGAACACTGAAGCTTTCTTT. Translating gives CASSPTQGNTEAFF.